The 10 T cell receptor beta chains reported below all come from one sample, sequenced in a study of cytomegalovirus exposure and HLA in healthy donors. 60 Vbeta and 13 Jbeta primers were used in PCR. Assay: immunoSEQ multiplex PCR; the TCRdb copy retains only in-frame clones and omits some. The table has approximately 190,000 clones, more than 75% seen once. Material for sequencing was PBMCs. These receptors originate from a woman aged 45-65 years in good health and CMV-seropositive.

V usage is TRBV5-8 and J usage is TRBJ1-6, with no clear D. CDR1 SGHTS and CDR2 YDEGEE come from the germline V gene. Trimming removed 2 bases from V and 10 bases from J, with 10 bases in between. CDR3 length: 13 residues. CDR3 loop: CASSLGPGSPLHF. CDR3 DNA: TGTGCCAGCAGCTTAGGCCCGGGATCACCCCTCCACTTT.

This clone occurred a few times. CDR3 region: CASSRREGESGELFF. CDR3 nucleotide sequence: TGCGCCAGCAGCCGTCGAGAGGGAGAATCCGGGGAGCTGTTTTTT. The chain joins TRBV5-1 to TRBJ2-2; tentative D call: TRBD2 (5 bases). Germline CDR1 is SGHRS and CDR2 is YFSETQ. V lost 4 bases to trimming and J lost 6 bases, with 16 bases between them. CDR3 length equals 15 residues.

The chain carries TRBV25-1 and TRBJ2-4, with unresolved D. The CDR3 covers 14 residues. Per germline, CDR1 MGHDK and CDR2 SYGVNS. The germline V and J ends were trimmed by 6 bases and 2 bases, with 11 bases remaining between them. CDR3 loop: CASRALYTKNIQYF. The CDR3 bases are TGTGCCAGCAGAGCCCTCTATACCAAAAACATTCAGTACTTC.

This clone was recorded only once. V is TRBV15 and J is TRBJ2-7, with 7 nucleotides matching TRBD1. This CDR3 has 16 amino acids. Losses at the gene ends were 0 bases for V and 1 base for J; bases not matched to a gene: 6. CDR1 is LNHNV and CDR2 is YYDKDF in the germline V gene (reference sequence). CDR3 bases: TGTGCCACCAGCAGAGATCTCACAGGGGTGTCCTACGAGCAGTACTTC. Translation gives CATSRDLTGVSYEQYF.

J is TRBJ1-3 and V is TRBV5-1; D may be TRBD1 (5 bases). Germline CDR1 SGHRS, CDR2 YFSETQ. This CDR3 contains 15 residues. The germline V and J ends were trimmed by 5 bases and 0 bases, with 12 bases remaining between them. CDR3 loop: CASRGTGFSGNTIYF. The CDR3 DNA reads as TGCGCCAGCAGGGGAACAGGTTTCTCTGGAAACACCATATATTTT.

The rearrangement uses TRBV7-6 and TRBJ2-2; TRBD2 matches at 7 bases. Germline V gives CDR1 SGHVS, CDR2 FNYEAQ. The CDR3 runs to 15 residues. Trimming at V came to 2 bases and at J to 7 bases, leaving 7 bases not matched to a gene. The CDR3 DNA reads as TGTGCCAGCAGCTTATGGGGAGGGCCGGACGGGGAGCTGTTTTTT. This codes for CASSLWGGPDGELFF.

J is TRBJ2-2 and V is TRBV7-2; 9 nucleotides line up with TRBD1. The CDR3 spans 15 residues. Unmatched junction bases numbered 7, after V lost 5 bases and J lost 6 bases. The germline V gene has CDR1 SGHTA and CDR2 FQGNSA. CDR3 region: CASSRDRVVAGELFF. The CDR3 bases are TGTGCCAGCAGCAGGGACAGGGTCGTTGCCGGGGAGCTGTTTTTT.

The chain combines TRBV30 with TRBJ1-5; D not certain. Between the trimmed V and J ends, which lost 0 bases and 0 bases, there was a span of 9 bases. Germline CDR1 reads GTSNPN; CDR2 reads SVGIG (reference sequence). This CDR3 has 15 amino acids. This CDR3 reads CAWSVRGPSNQPQHF. The CDR3, as DNA: TGTGCCTGGAGTGTACGTGGCCCTAGCAATCAGCCCCAGCATTTT.

The chain recombines TRBV29-1 with TRBJ1-2; no definite D call. The CDR3 covers 16 residues. The germline V and J ends were trimmed by 5 bases and 0 bases, with 19 bases remaining between them. Germline V CDR1 and CDR2: SQVTM, ANQGSEA. CDR3 in DNA: TGCAGCGTTCTCTTCGAGGGCGGACCTTCTAACTATGGCTACACCTTC. Encoded protein: CSVLFEGGPSNYGYTF.

The J gene is TRBJ2-1, the V gene TRBV5-4, with D perhaps matching TRBD1 (6 bases). Germline V gene sequence: CDR1 SGHNT, CDR2 YYREEE (reference sequence). Trimming shortened V by 1 base and J by 2 bases, and 16 bases separated the two germline ends. The CDR3 covers 17 residues. CDR3 coding DNA: TGTGCCAGCAGCTTGTGGGGCAGGGGTATCCCCTACAATGAGCAGTTCTTC. It specifies CASSLWGRGIPYNEQFF.